The clone carrying this T cell receptor (beta chain) was counted many times. Antigen specificity is unknown. This sample stems from a study of HIV-infected children after antiretroviral therapy interruption. Treatment defined: PENTA 11 planned treatment interruption arm or continuous ART arm. At least 5 million viable PBMCs were required per cryopreserved sample. From thawed PBMCs, naive CD4+ CD45RA+ CD45RO- T cells were sorted. Study-wide results and limits: By the end of treatment interruption, naive CD4+ clonality (Gini) increased. After treatment interruption started, naive CD4+ CDR3 overlap across time points dropped.

The CDR3 is 11 amino acids. Trimming took 2 bases from V and 10 from J, leaving 6 bases between them. Looked up from germline, CDR1 is SNHLY and CDR2 is FYNNEI. RNA-based 3' RACE libraries used unique molecular identifiers. TCRdb reprocessed the 3' RACE reads with MiXCR, giving one entry per CDR3 protein. The table includes 30,000 to 40,000 distinct CDR3 sequences, about 6.5% detected once. Sequenced here: CD45RA+ CD4+ T cells from PBMCs, pooled from several time points, sampled from a donor given antiretroviral therapy, either interrupted or continuous. Subset in this sample: naive CD4+ CD45RA+ CD45RO- T cells. The TCR originated in a pool of human donors with HIV. The V and J genes are TRBV2 and TRBJ1-5; D not certain. The CDR3 loop reads CASSETGPQHF. CDR3 coding DNA: TGTGCCAGCAGTGAAACGGGCCCCCAGCATTTT.